The clone carrying this T cell receptor beta chain was seen many times. This sample was taken from a study of regulatory T cells in long-lasting Graves disease. The CDR3 has 15 residues. Losses at the gene ends were 6 bases for V and 1 base for J; bases not matched to a gene: 7. CDR1 is SGHTA and CDR2 is FQGNSA in the germline V gene. The sample's time point: persistent/refractory GD, antithyroid drugs over 5 years with positive TRAb. Extracted RNA from PBMCs served as the source of the TCR library. EDTA tubes were used for drawing nine milliliters of peripheral blood. Building the TCR beta libraries relied on iRepertoire HTBI primers, and CDR3 regions underwent Arm-PCR. TCRdb fed the multiplex PCR reads into MiXCR, producing one record per CDR3 protein. The sample has about 420,000 distinct CDR3 sequences, around 20% seen once.

Sequencing used peripheral blood mononuclear cells (PBMCs), obtained when the disease was refractory, from a patient treated with antithyroid drugs. The clonotype originates from a female donor with Graves disease. The rearrangement links TRBV7-2 to TRBJ2-5, with 8 bases lining up with TRBD2. The CDR3 spells CASRKRTSLQETQYF. Written as DNA, the CDR3 is TGTGCCAGCAGGAAAAGGACTAGCCTCCAAGAGACCCAGTACTTC. The full variable domain, completed using reference TRBV7-2 and TRBJ2-5, is GAGVSQSPSNKVTEKGKDVELRCDPISGHTALYWYRQSLGQGLEFLIYFQGNSAPDKSGLPSDRFSAERTGGSVSTLTIQRTQQEDSAVYLCASRKRTSLQETQYFGPGTRLLVL.